The present entry profiles one T cell receptor (beta chain) with its context. Its specificity is unknown. This specimen belongs to a study of OX40 agonist ivuxolimab in advanced cancers. Looked up from germline, CDR1 is MDHEN and CDR2 is SYDVKM. Trimming removed 4 bases from V and 9 bases from J, with 22 bases in between. The CDR3 contains 16 residues. Sequencing used immunoSEQ multiplex PCR; TCRdb keeps in-frame clones, though not all of them. This table holds 72,000 or so clones, 85% to 90% found once. Study findings and constraints: In CD8+ T cells, expanded clones were on average more numerous than in CD4+.

This chain connects TRBV28 to TRBJ2-1; the D is unclear. The material sequenced was CD4+ or CD8+ T cells sorted from blood, taken in a trial of the OX40 agonist ivuxolimab. The sequence came from an adult with an advanced solid tumor such as melanoma, head and neck, liver or kidney cancer. The CDR3 nucleotides read TGTGCCAGCAGTTCGGCCTCCGGGTCCCTTGCTGGTGAGCAGTTCTTC. Its protein product is CASSSASGSLAGEQFF.